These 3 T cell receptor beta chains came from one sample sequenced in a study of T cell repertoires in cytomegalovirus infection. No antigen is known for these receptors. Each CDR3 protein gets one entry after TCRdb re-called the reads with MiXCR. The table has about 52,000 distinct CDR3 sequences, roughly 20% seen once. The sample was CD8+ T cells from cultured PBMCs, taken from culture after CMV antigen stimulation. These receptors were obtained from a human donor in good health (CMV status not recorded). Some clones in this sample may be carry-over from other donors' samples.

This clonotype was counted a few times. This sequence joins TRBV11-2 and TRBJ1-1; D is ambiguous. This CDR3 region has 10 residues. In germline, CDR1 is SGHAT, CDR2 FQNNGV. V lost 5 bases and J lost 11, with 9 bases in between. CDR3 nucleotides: TGTGCCAGCAGCCGCAAGGCTGCTTTCTTT. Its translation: CASSRKAAFF.

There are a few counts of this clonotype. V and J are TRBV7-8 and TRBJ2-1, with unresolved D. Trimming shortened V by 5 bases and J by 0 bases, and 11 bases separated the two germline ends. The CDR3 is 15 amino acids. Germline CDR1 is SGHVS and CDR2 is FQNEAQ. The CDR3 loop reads CASSPFSGSYNEQFF. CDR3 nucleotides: TGTGCCAGCAGCCCGTTTTCAGGCTCCTACAATGAGCAGTTCTTC.

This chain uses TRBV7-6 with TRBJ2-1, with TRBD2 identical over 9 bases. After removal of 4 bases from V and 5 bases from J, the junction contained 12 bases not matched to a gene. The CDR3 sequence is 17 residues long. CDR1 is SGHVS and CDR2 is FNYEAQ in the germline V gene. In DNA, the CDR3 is TGTGCCAGCAGCTCCCTAGCGGGGAGGGGGATAAACAATGAGCAGTTCTTC. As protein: CASSSLAGRGINNEQFF. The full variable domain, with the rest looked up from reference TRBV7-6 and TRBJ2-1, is GAGVSQSPRYKVTKRGQDVALRCDPISGHVSLYWYRQALGQGPEFLTYFNYEAQQDKSGLPNDRFSAERPEGSISTLTIQRTEQRDSAMYRCASSSLAGRGINNEQFFGPGTRLTVL.